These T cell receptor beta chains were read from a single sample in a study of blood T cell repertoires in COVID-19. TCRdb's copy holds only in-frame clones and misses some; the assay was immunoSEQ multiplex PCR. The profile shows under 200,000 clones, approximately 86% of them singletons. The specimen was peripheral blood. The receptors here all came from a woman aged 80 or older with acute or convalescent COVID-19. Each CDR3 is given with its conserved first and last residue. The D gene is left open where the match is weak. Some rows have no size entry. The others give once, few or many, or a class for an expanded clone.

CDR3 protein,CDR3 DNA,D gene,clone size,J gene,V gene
CASSFGTSRLMNTEAFF,TGTGCCAGCAGCTTTGGGACATCCCGACTCATGAACACTGAAGCTTTCTTT,NA,NA,TRBJ1-1,TRBV5-5
CASTQQGARSSPLHF,TGTGCCAGCACACAACAGGGGGCGCGAAGTAGCCCCCTCCACTTT,TRBD1,NA,TRBJ1-6,TRBV3-1/TRBV3-2
CASSLTRGQGSGQPQHF,TGTGCCAGCAGCTTAACTAGGGGACAGGGAAGTGGTCAGCCCCAGCATTTT,TRBD1,NA,TRBJ1-5,TRBV7-2
CASNQDSSYNEQFF,TGTGCCAGTAACCAGGACAGTAGTTACAATGAGCAGTTCTTC,NA,NA,TRBJ2-1,TRBV19
CASSPPGQRGETQYF,TGTGCCAGCAGCCCCCCCGGACAGAGGGGAGAGACCCAGTACTTC,NA,NA,TRBJ2-5,TRBV11-2
CASGLDGTSGGIEQFF,TGTGCTAGTGGTTTGGACGGGACTAGCGGGGGAATTGAGCAGTTCTTC,TRBD2,NA,TRBJ2-1,TRBV12-5
CASSLGTGQVLIGYTF,TGCGCCAGCAGCTTAGGGACAGGGCAGGTACTGATTGGCTACACCTTC,TRBD1,NA,TRBJ1-2,TRBV5-1
CASSLAGGLGEQFF,TGTGCCAGCAGCTTAGCGGGAGGGTTGGGTGAGCAGTTCTTC,TRBD2,few,TRBJ2-1,TRBV7-9
CSVKSGNLAGTSTDTQYF,TGCAGCGTTAAGTCAGGGAACCTAGCGGGCACTAGCACAGATACGCAGTATTTT,TRBD2,NA,TRBJ2-3,TRBV29-1
CASSTGREPVEQFF,TGTGCCAGCAGCACAGGGCGGGAGCCGGTTGAGCAGTTCTTC,NA,NA,TRBJ2-1,TRBV5-4
CASSPPRQPGANVLTF,TGTGCCAGCAGCCCACCCAGACAGCCTGGGGCCAACGTCCTGACTTTC,NA,NA,TRBJ2-6,TRBV5-6
CASSDGTNQPQHF,TGCGCCAGCAGTGATGGGACAAATCAGCCCCAGCATTTT,NA,NA,TRBJ1-5,TRBV10-2
CASSIDLGRGNTEAFF,TGTGCCAGTAGTATAGATCTAGGGAGGGGGAACACTGAAGCTTTCTTT,NA,NA,TRBJ1-1,TRBV19
CSASGSGPHEQYF,TGCAGCGCTAGCGGGAGTGGGCCCCACGAGCAGTACTTC,TRBD2,NA,TRBJ2-7,TRBV29-1
CASSPGQGWNTEAFF,TGTGCCAGCAGTCCGGGACAGGGATGGAACACTGAAGCTTTCTTT,TRBD1,NA,TRBJ1-1,TRBV6-5
CASSLTRDSDTGELFF,TGTGCCAGCAGCTTAACGCGGGACTCTGACACCGGGGAGCTGTTTTTT,NA,NA,TRBJ2-2,TRBV7-3
CASSRQMNTEAFF,TGTGCCAGCAGCCGGCAGATGAACACTGAAGCTTTCTTT,NA,NA,TRBJ1-1,TRBV3-1/TRBV3-2
CASSALRGSKTYEQYF,TGTGCCAGCAGCGCCCTTCGGGGATCGAAAACCTACGAGCAGTACTTC,NA,NA,TRBJ2-7,TRBV6-2/TRBV6-3
CASSVDSYTGELFF,TGTGCCAGCAGTGTAGACAGTTACACCGGGGAGCTGTTTTTT,NA,once,TRBJ2-2,TRBV25-1
CASSSTGAGETQYF,TGTGCCAGCAGCTCGACAGGGGCGGGAGAGACCCAGTACTTC,TRBD1,NA,TRBJ2-5,TRBV5-4
CASSHELSYEQYF,TGTGCCAGCAGCCACGAACTCTCCTACGAGCAGTACTTC,NA,NA,TRBJ2-7,TRBV14
CASGRRTGSTDTQYF,TGTGCCAGTGGGAGACGGACAGGTAGCACAGATACGCAGTATTTT,TRBD1,NA,TRBJ2-3,TRBV19
CASSRRDRDKLFF,TGCGCCAGCAGCCGTCGGGACAGGGACAAACTGTTTTTT,TRBD1,NA,TRBJ1-4,TRBV5-1
CASSGTGNSNEKLFF,TGCGCCAGCAGCGGGACAGGGAACTCTAATGAAAAACTGTTTTTT,TRBD1,NA,TRBJ1-4,TRBV5-1